One and the same sample provided the 27 T cell receptor beta chains below, sequenced in a study of identical twins. One entry per CDR3 protein, called by TCRdb with MiXCR from the 5' RACE reads. There are hundreds of thousands of distinct CDR3 sequences in the sample; 8.6% occur only once, and 0.75% to 1% lies in the top ten. Separately, the same data were catalogued under a study of yellow fever vaccine responses in identical twins.

The sequenced sample consisted of PBMCs. These receptors were obtained from a woman under 30 in good health.

This clonotype was seen ten or more times. The chain combines TRBV7-9 with TRBJ1-2; weak D call: TRBD1 (5 bases). CDR3 length equals 12 residues. Per germline, CDR1 SEHNR and CDR2 FQNEAQ (reference sequence). V was clipped by 10 bases and J by 9 bases, with 18 bases between them. The CDR3 sequence: CAIPGLPRSYTF. In nucleotides, the CDR3 is TGTGCCATACCGGGGCTGCCGAGGAGCTACACCTTC.

In its sample, this clonotype was seen many times. V gene TRBV20-1 combines with J gene TRBJ2-7, with TRBD2 matching 10 bases. V lost 6 bases to trimming and J lost 2 bases; unmatched junction nucleotides: 4. Per the germline V gene, CDR1 is DFQATT and CDR2 is SNEGSKA (reference sequence). CDR3 size: 13 residues. CDR3 sequence reads: CSARLAGTYEQYF. The CDR3 DNA sequence: TGCAGTGCACGACTAGCGGGTACCTACGAGCAGTACTTC.

The chain has TRBV7-2 and TRBJ2-7; TRBD1 might be the D (6 bases). Trimming left V 4 bases short and J 4 bases short, with 17 bases between. Germline CDR1 reads SGHTA; CDR2 reads FQGNSA. The CDR3 consists of 15 residues. The chain's CDR3 is CASSSPTGAKYEQYF. In nucleotides, the CDR3 is TGTGCCAGCAGCTCCCCGACAGGAGCCAAATACGAGCAGTACTTC.

This clonotype appeared a few times. The chain uses TRBV28 and TRBJ2-1; the match to TRBD2 covers 16 bases. V lost 8 bases and J lost 2; bases outside the gene matches: 12. The CDR3 runs 19 residues. Germline loops: CDR1 MDHEN, CDR2 SYDVKM. In DNA form, the CDR3 reads TGTGCCAGCGAAACCATCGGGACTAGCGGGAGGGCGGCCTACAATGAGCAGTTCTTC. Protein sequence: CASETIGTSGRAAYNEQFF.

This clonotype has a handful of counts. This chain joins TRBV7-8 and TRBJ2-2, with D uncertain. This CDR3 region has 15 residues. Germline lookup yields CDR1 SGHVS and CDR2 FQNEAQ. The V gene lost 2 bases and the J gene lost 4 bases, with 11 bases spanning the gap. CDR3 bases: TGTGCCAGCAGCTTATCGTTCAAGGCCACCGGGGAGCTGTTTTTT. Residues: CASSLSFKATGELFF.

V gene TRBV27 combines with J gene TRBJ2-7; no definite D call. V was clipped by 3 bases and J by 2 bases, with 11 bases between them. Germline V gene sequence: CDR1 MNHEY, CDR2 SMNVEV (reference sequence). The CDR3 has 14 residues. The CDR3 nucleotides read TGTGCCAGCAGTTTCGCCAGATCGCCCTACGAGCAGTACTTC. The encoded protein is CASSFARSPYEQYF.

There are a few counts of this clonotype. J is TRBJ2-1 and V is TRBV6-2 or TRBV6-3, with D uncertain. V was trimmed by 5 bases and J by 9 bases, leaving 14 bases between them. CDR1 and CDR2 (germline): MNHEY, SVGEGT. This CDR3 comprises 13 residues. CDR3 DNA: TGTGCCAGCAGTCGGGTCGACCGAGGTGAGCAGTTCTTC. It encodes CASSRVDRGEQFF.

The chain combines TRBV5-1 with TRBJ1-2; TRBD1 agrees at 7 bases. CDR3 size: 14 residues. V lost 4 bases to trimming and J lost 3 bases; unmatched junction nucleotides: 6. Germline V gives CDR1 SGHRS, CDR2 YFSETQ. The CDR3 region is CASSPGGQYYGYTF. CDR3 DNA: TGCGCCAGCAGCCCGGGGGGACAGTACTATGGCTACACCTTC. Based on the CDR3 plus reference TRBV5-1 and TRBJ1-2, the full variable domain is KAGVTQTPRYLIKTRGQQVTLSCSPISGHRSVSWYQQTPGQGLQFLFEYFSETQRNKGNFPGRFSGRQFSNSRSEMNVSTLELGDSALYLCASSPGGQYYGYTFGSGTRLTVV.

This clonotype has just a few counts. The CDR3 bases are TGTGCCAGCAGTTATTTAGCGGGAGGGGCGCAGTTCTTC. This codes for CASSYLAGGAQFF. The chain has TRBV6-5 and TRBJ2-1; 11 bases are a match to TRBD2. The ends lost 3 bases at V and 12 bases at J; junction bases unmatched: 4. Germline assignment: CDR1 MNHEY and CDR2 SVGAGI. The CDR3 length is 13 residues.

This clonotype showed up many times. CDR3 coding DNA: TGTGCCAGCAGCCACCGACTAGCGGGAGACAATGAGCAGTTCTTC. Its translation is CASSHRLAGDNEQFF. The chain employs TRBV7-9 and TRBJ2-1; 12 nucleotides match TRBD2. CDR1 is SEHNR and CDR2 is FQNEAQ in the germline V gene (reference sequence). The CDR3 covers 15 residues. V lost 5 bases and J lost 5; bases outside the gene matches: 4.

CDR3 in amino acids: CAISDGRGDTGELFF. CDR3 in DNA: TGTGCCATCAGTGATGGCAGGGGCGACACCGGGGAGCTGTTTTTT. The chain carries TRBV10-3 and TRBJ2-2; maybe TRBD1 (6 bases). V was clipped by 3 bases and J by 3 bases, with 11 bases between them. The germline CDR1 and CDR2 sequences are ENHRY and SYGVKD. This CDR3 contains 15 residues.

The genes are TRBV11-2 and TRBJ2-1; tentatively, D is TRBD1 or TRBD2 (5 bases each). CDR1 and CDR2 from the germline V gene are SGHAT and FQNNGV. Trimming pared 1 base from V and 9 bases from J, leaving 10 bases between. CDR3 length equals 13 residues. This chain's CDR3 is CASSLGGIGEQFF. The DNA of the CDR3 is TGTGCCAGCAGCTTAGGGGGGATCGGTGAGCAGTTCTTC. The whole variable domain, remainder taken from reference TRBV11-2 and TRBJ2-1, is EAGVAQSPRYKIIEKRQSVAFWCNPISGHATLYWYQQILGQGPKLLIQFQNNGVVDDSQLPKDRFSAERLKGVDSTLKIQPAKLEDSAVYLCASSLGGIGEQFFGPGTRLTVL.

Ten or more counts support this clonotype. This chain connects TRBV28 to TRBJ1-2; tentative D call: TRBD1 (5 bases). Looked up from germline, CDR1 is MDHEN and CDR2 is SYDVKM. The CDR3 runs 13 residues. V gave up 2 bases and J gave up 6 bases, with 10 bases separating them. The CDR3 sequence: CASSLRTSNGYTF. In DNA, the CDR3 is TGTGCCAGCAGTTTAAGGACAAGTAATGGCTACACCTTC.

In this sample, this clonotype turned up a few times. The genes are TRBV12-3 or TRBV12-4 and TRBJ1-2; D is uncertain. V shed 7 bases and J shed 6 bases, with 9 bases lying between them. CDR3 length: 11 amino acids. The CDR3 loop reads CASTTADGYTF. CDR3 DNA sequence: TGTGCCAGCACCACGGCAGATGGCTACACCTTC.

The chain couples TRBV14 to TRBJ2-7, with a tentative D call TRBD2 (6 bases). The CDR3 runs to 15 residues. Deletions cut 1 base from V and 0 bases from J, with 10 bases between. Looked up from germline, CDR1 is SGHDN and CDR2 is FVKESK. The CDR3 coding sequence is TGTGCCAGCAGCCAAGTCGGCGGGATCTCCTACGAGCAGTACTTC. This gives the protein CASSQVGGISYEQYF.

This clonotype was detected only a few times. This sequence joins TRBV28 and TRBJ2-7; D gene ambiguous. The CDR3 loop spans 13 amino acids. Germline V gives CDR1 MDHEN, CDR2 SYDVKM. Trimming pared 7 bases from V and 6 bases from J, leaving 16 bases between. The CDR3 DNA is TGTGCCAGCACCTTTTGGGCCGAGTCCGAGCAGTACTTC. It translates to CASTFWAESEQYF. Full variable domain (missing parts from reference TRBV28 and TRBJ2-7): DVKVTQSSRYLVKRTGEKVFLECVQDMDHENMFWYRQDPGLGLRLIYFSYDVKMKEKGDIPEGYSVSREKKERFSLILESASTNQTSMYLCASTFWAESEQYFGPGTRLTVT.

This clonotype has ten or more counts. V usage is TRBV5-1 and J usage is TRBJ2-4; D gene uncertain. Germline V gene lookup returns CDR1 SGHRS and CDR2 YFSETQ. V was clipped by 3 bases and J by 0 bases, with 16 bases between them. The CDR3 is 17 residues long. The CDR3 reads CASSSSPQTLAKNIQYF. In DNA form, the CDR3 reads TGCGCCAGCAGCTCGTCTCCACAGACTCTAGCCAAAAACATTCAGTACTTC.

This chain links TRBV12-3 or TRBV12-4 with TRBJ1-5; 8 positions match TRBD1. The CDR3 length is 14 residues. Trimming took 3 bases from V and 5 from J; bases not matched to a gene: 3. CDR3 protein: CASSFRGRYQPQHF. CDR3 nucleotides: TGTGCCAGCAGTTTCAGGGGGCGCTATCAGCCCCAGCATTTT.

The genes are TRBV4-3 and TRBJ2-1; 8 nucleotides line up with TRBD2. Germline CDR1 LGHNA, CDR2 YSLEER. The CDR3 is made up of 15 amino acids. Trimming cost V 2 bases and J 4 bases; bases outside gene matches: 4. The CDR3 region has the DNA TGCGCCAGCAGCCAAACTAGCGGAGTTTACAATGAGCAGTTCTTC. The encoded protein is CASSQTSGVYNEQFF.

The table lists this clonotype with a few counts. This rearrangement joins TRBV5-1 to TRBJ2-3; D perhaps matches TRBD2 (6 bases). The V end was cut by 0 bases, the J end by 6 bases, with 17 bases between. The CDR3 runs to 16 residues. Germline V gene data show CDR1 as SGHRS and CDR2 as YFSETQ. The CDR3 nucleotides are TGCGCCAGCAGCTTGGAGGGAGCGGGCCCGCGCGATACGCAGTATTTT. Amino acids: CASSLEGAGPRDTQYF.

The genes are TRBV6-2 or TRBV6-3 and TRBJ2-2; D is ambiguous. The CDR3 covers 14 residues. V was pared by 7 bases and J by 0 bases, with 9 bases between. In germline, CDR1 is MNHEY, CDR2 SVGEGT. CDR3 nucleotides: TGTGCCAGCATTAGGACGCCGAACACCGGGGAGCTGTTTTTT. It encodes CASIRTPNTGELFF.

Only a few counts were recorded for this clonotype. The rearrangement links TRBV5-1 to TRBJ2-3; 7 nucleotides align to TRBD1. This CDR3 contains 15 residues. Losses at the gene ends were 0 bases for V and 3 bases for J; bases not matched to a gene: 4. The V gene's germline CDR1 is SGHRS and CDR2 YFSETQ. As DNA, the CDR3 is TGCGCCAGCAGCTTGGAAGGGGGCGAGACAGATACGCAGTATTTT. Translation gives CASSLEGGETDTQYF.

The chain has TRBV5-6 and TRBJ2-5; TRBD2 matches 9 bases. This CDR3 is 16 amino acids long. Germline CDR1 and CDR2: SGHDT and YYEEEE. V lost 4 bases, J lost 2 bases, and 9 bases stayed unmatched. Here the CDR3 reads CASSGGGLAIQETQYF. CDR3 nucleotide sequence: TGTGCCAGCAGCGGGGGTGGACTAGCGATTCAAGAGACCCAGTACTTC.

This clonotype has a count of ten or more. J is TRBJ1-2 and V is TRBV29-1; possible D gene TRBD1, 5 bases. This CDR3 is 15 amino acids long. From germline, CDR1 is SQVTM and CDR2 ANQGSEA. The V end was cut by 2 bases, the J end by 2 bases, with 15 bases between. CDR3 protein: CSVEKTGGTNYGYTF. The CDR3, as DNA: TGCAGCGTTGAAAAGACTGGGGGAACGAACTATGGCTACACCTTC.

CDR3 amino acids: CSAKDRGYNEQFF. DNA for the CDR3: TGCAGTGCGAAGGACAGGGGGTACAATGAGCAGTTCTTC. J is TRBJ2-1 and V is TRBV20-1, with 10 bases lining up with TRBD1. Germline V gene sequence: CDR1 DFQATT, CDR2 SNEGSKA (reference sequence). V lost 6 bases, J lost 4 bases, and 3 bases stayed unmatched. The CDR3 has 13 amino acids.

This clonotype has more than one count but fewer than ten. V gene TRBV5-1 combines with J gene TRBJ2-7; a weak D match, TRBD1 (5 bases). Deletions cut 5 bases from V and 0 bases from J, with 24 bases between. Germline values: CDR1 SGHRS, CDR2 YFSETQ. CDR3 length: 18 residues. The CDR3 DNA follows: TGCGCCAGCAGTCCAACCAACAGGAACTCCCCTGCCTCCTACGAGCAGTACTTC. This translates into CASSPTNRNSPASYEQYF.

This clonotype was observed a few times. The chain links TRBV10-3 to TRBJ2-7; 8 bases match TRBD1. Germline CDR1 is ENHRY and CDR2 is SYGVKD. V gave up 10 bases and J gave up 3 bases; unmatched junction bases: 8. This CDR3 contains 13 residues. Written as DNA, the CDR3 is TGTGCCACCTCGACAGGGGCGGGCTACGAGCAGTACTTC. Translation: CATSTGAGYEQYF.